One T cell receptor beta chain is described in this entry. Its antigen is currently unknown. The length of the CDR3 is 14 residues. J lost 9 bases, V lost 4 bases, and 6 bases had no gene match. CDR1 SGHVS and CDR2 FQNEAQ come from the germline V gene. This sample stems from a study of response to subunit inactivated influenza vaccine. TCRdb recomputed calls from the RT-PCR reads with MiXCR, one row per CDR3 protein. The data hold about 530,000 distinct CDR3 sequences, with around 13% observed a single time. Study results and caveats: Authors suggested few new T cells are recruited by each seasonal influenza vaccination.

The sample was PBMCs from blood, taken around seven weeks after vaccination. This clonotype was sampled from a middle-aged man who received an inactivated influenza vaccine. The V gene is TRBV7-8, the J gene TRBJ2-1; the match to TRBD2 covers 10 bases. For the CDR3, the DNA is TGTGCCAGCAGCTCGGCTAGCGGGGGTGGTGAGCAGTTCTTC. This sequence encodes CASSSASGGGEQFF.